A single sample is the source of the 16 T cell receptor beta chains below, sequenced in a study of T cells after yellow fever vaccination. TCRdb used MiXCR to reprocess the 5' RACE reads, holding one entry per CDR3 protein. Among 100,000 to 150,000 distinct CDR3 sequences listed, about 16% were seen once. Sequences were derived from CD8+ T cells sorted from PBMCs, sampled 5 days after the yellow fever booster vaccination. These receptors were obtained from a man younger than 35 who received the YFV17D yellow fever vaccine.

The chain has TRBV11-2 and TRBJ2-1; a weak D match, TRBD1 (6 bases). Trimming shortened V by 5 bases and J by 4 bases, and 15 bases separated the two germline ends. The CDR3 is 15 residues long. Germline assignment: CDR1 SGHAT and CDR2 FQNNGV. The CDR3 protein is CASSLTLGQYNEQFF. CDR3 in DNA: TGTGCCAGCAGCCTCACGCTTGGACAGTACAATGAGCAGTTCTTC.

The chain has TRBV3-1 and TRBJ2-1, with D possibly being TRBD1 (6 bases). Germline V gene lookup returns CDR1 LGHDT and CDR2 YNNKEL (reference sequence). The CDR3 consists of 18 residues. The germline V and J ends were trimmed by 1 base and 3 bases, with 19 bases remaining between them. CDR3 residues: CASSQASPLTGFYNEQFF. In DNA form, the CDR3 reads TGTGCCAGCAGCCAAGCCTCCCCATTGACAGGATTCTACAATGAGCAGTTCTTC.

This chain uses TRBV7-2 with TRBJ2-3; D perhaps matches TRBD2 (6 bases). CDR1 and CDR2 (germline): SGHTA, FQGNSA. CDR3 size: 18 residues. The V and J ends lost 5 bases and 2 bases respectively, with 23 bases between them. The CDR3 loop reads CASSTKGGGLALTDTQYF. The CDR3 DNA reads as TGTGCCAGCAGCACCAAGGGTGGGGGACTGGCCCTCACAGATACGCAGTATTTT.

CDR3 region: CSVEDPRGNPTGELFF. The CDR3 DNA follows: TGCAGCGTTGAAGATCCGCGGGGGAACCCAACCGGGGAGCTGTTTTTT. V usage is TRBV29-1 and J usage is TRBJ2-2; TRBD2 matches at 7 bases. The CDR3 is made up of 16 amino acids. Losses at the gene ends were 0 bases for V and 5 bases for J; bases not matched to a gene: 9. Germline values: CDR1 SQVTM, CDR2 ANQGSEA.

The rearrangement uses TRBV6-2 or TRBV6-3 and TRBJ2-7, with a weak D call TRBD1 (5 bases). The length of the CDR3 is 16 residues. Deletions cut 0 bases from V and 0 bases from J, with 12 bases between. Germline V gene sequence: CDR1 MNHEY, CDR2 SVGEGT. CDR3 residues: CASSYSTTGNSYEQYF. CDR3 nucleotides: TGTGCCAGCAGTTACTCGACAACAGGAAACTCCTACGAGCAGTACTTC.

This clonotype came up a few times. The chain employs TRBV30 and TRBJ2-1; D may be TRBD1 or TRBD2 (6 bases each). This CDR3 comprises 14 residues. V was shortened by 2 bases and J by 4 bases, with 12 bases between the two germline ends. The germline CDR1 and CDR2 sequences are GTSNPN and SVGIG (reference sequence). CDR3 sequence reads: CAWSIGGLYNEQFF. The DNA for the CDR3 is TGTGCCTGGAGTATAGGGGGGCTGTACAATGAGCAGTTCTTC.

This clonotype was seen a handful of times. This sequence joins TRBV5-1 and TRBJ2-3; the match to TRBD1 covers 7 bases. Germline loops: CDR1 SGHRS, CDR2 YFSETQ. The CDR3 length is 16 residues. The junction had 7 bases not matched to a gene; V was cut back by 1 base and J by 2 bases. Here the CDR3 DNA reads TGCGCCAGCAGCTTGAACAGGGGAGCTGACACAGATACGCAGTATTTT. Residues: CASSLNRGADTDTQYF.

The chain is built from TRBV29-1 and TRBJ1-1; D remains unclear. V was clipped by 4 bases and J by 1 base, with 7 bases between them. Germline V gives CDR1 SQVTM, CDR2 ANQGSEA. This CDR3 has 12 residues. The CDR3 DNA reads TGCAGCGTTGTCGTCCGGAACACTGAAGCTTTCTTT. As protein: CSVVVRNTEAFF. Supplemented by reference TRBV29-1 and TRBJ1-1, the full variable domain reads SAVISQKPSRDICQRGTSLTIQCQVDSQVTMMFWYRQQPGQSLTLIATANQGSEATYESGFVIDKFPISRPNLTFSTLTVSNMSPEDSSIYLCSVVVRNTEAFFGQGTRLTVV.

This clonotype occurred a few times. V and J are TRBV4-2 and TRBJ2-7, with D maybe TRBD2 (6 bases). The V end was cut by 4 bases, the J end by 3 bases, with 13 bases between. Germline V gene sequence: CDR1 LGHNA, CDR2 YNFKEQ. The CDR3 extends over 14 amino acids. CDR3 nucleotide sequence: TGTGCCAGCAGCCCCCGGGACTCTGACTACGAGCAGTACTTC. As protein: CASSPRDSDYEQYF.

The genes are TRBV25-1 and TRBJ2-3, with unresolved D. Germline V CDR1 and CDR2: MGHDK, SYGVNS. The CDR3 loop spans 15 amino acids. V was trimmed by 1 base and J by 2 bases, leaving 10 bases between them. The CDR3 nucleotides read TGTGCCAGCAGTGAATCTCTTCGTGTCACAGATACGCAGTATTTT. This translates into CASSESLRVTDTQYF.

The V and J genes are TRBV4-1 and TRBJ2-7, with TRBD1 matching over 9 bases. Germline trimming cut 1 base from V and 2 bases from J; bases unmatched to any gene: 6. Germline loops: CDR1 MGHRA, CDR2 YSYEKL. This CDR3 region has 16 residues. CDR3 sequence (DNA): TGCGCCAGCAGCCAAGGACCGGGACAGGGTCCCTACGAGCAGTACTTC. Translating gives CASSQGPGQGPYEQYF.

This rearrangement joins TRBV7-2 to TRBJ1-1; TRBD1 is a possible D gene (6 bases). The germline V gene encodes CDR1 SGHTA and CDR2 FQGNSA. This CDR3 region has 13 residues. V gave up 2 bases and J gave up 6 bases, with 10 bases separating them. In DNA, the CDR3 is TGTGCCAGCAGCTTAACAGGGTCCCCTGAAGCTTTCTTT. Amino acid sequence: CASSLTGSPEAFF.

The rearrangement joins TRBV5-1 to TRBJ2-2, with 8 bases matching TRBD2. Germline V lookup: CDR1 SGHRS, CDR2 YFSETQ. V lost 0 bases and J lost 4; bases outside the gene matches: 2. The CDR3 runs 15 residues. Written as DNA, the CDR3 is TGCGCCAGCAGCTTGGTTGCGGGGGGCACCGGGGAGCTGTTTTTT. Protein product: CASSLVAGGTGELFF.

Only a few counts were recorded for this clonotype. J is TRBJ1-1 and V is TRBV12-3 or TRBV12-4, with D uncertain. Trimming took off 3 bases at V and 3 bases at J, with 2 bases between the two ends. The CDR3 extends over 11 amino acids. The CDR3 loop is CASSLDTEAFF. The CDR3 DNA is TGTGCCAGCAGTTTGGACACTGAAGCTTTCTTT.

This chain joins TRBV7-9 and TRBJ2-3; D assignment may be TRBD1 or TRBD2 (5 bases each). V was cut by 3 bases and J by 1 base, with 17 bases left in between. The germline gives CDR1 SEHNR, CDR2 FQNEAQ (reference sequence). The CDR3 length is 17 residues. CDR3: CASSLTSWQGGTDTQYF. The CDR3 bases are TGTGCCAGCAGCTTGACCTCGTGGCAGGGAGGCACAGATACGCAGTATTTT.

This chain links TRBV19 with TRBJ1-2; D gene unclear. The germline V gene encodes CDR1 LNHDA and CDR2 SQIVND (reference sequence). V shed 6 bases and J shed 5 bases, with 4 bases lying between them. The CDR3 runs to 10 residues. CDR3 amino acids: CASRSYGYTF. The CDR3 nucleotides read TGTGCCAGTAGGAGTTATGGCTACACCTTC. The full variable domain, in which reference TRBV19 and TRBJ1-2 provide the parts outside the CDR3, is DGGITQSPKYLFRKEGQNVTLSCEQNLNHDAMYWYRQDPGQGLRLIYYSQIVNDFQKGDIAEGYSVSREKKESFPLTVTSAQKNPTAFYLCASRSYGYTFGSGTRLTVV.